Listed below are T cell receptor beta chains from one sample, sequenced in a study of CD8 T cells in Susac syndrome. TCRdb fed the immunoSEQ multiplex PCR reads into MiXCR, producing one record per CDR3 protein. This sample carries about 240,000 distinct CDR3 sequences, almost 97% of them seen once, and the ten largest clones take around 0.093%. Source material: CD4+ T cells from PBMCs. These receptors were obtained from a human donor with Susac syndrome. Both conserved end residues are part of each CDR3. Fields, in order: V gene, clone size, J gene, D gene, CDR3 protein, CDR3 DNA. D genes are given only for firm matches. Some rows have no size entry. The others give once, few or many, or a class for an expanded clone.

v_call: TRBV29-1; clone_size: .; j_call: TRBJ2-6; d_call: .; cdr3_aa: CSVEETRTKLYTHSGANVLTF; cdr3_nt: TGCAGCGTTGAGGAAACTCGGACGAAGCTTTATACTCACTCTGGGGCCAACGTCCTGACTTTC
v_call: TRBV20-1; clone_size: .; j_call: TRBJ1-2; d_call: .; cdr3_aa: CSARDRGRGTDYGYTF; cdr3_nt: TGCAGTGCTAGAGATCGGGGCCGGGGAACTGACTATGGCTACACCTTC
v_call: TRBV9; clone_size: .; j_call: TRBJ2-3; d_call: .; cdr3_aa: CASSVTGPDTQYF; cdr3_nt: TGTGCCAGCAGCGTAACCGGGCCAGATACGCAGTATTTT
v_call: TRBV28; clone_size: .; j_call: TRBJ2-1; d_call: TRBD2; cdr3_aa: CASSTVTSNMFMSRFF; cdr3_nt: TGTGCCAGCAGTACAGTGACTAGCAACATGTTTATGTCTCGGTTCTTC
v_call: TRBV3-1; clone_size: .; j_call: TRBJ2-1; d_call: .; cdr3_aa: CASSPSRGEQFF; cdr3_nt: TGTGCCAGCAGCCCGTCTAGAGGCGAGCAGTTCTTC
v_call: TRBV11-2; clone_size: .; j_call: TRBJ1-2; d_call: TRBD1; cdr3_aa: CASSHSPTGNYGYTF; cdr3_nt: TGTGCCAGCAGCCACAGTCCGACAGGGAACTATGGCTACACCTTC
v_call: TRBV6-6; clone_size: once; j_call: TRBJ2-7; d_call: TRBD1; cdr3_aa: CASSRDRGALEQYF; cdr3_nt: TGTGCCAGCAGTAGGGACAGGGGGGCATTGGAGCAGTACTTC
v_call: TRBV9; clone_size: .; j_call: TRBJ2-4; d_call: .; cdr3_aa: CASSASLRGPVKNIQYF; cdr3_nt: TGTGCCAGCAGCGCCTCCCTTCGGGGTCCTGTCAAAAACATTCAGTACTTC
v_call: TRBV7-9; clone_size: .; j_call: TRBJ2-1; d_call: TRBD2; cdr3_aa: CASSPGIAGLSYNEQFF; cdr3_nt: TGTGCCAGCAGCCCCGGTATAGCGGGCCTCTCCTACAATGAGCAGTTCTTC
v_call: TRBV10-3; clone_size: .; j_call: TRBJ2-5; d_call: .; cdr3_aa: CATGWGTQETQYF; cdr3_nt: TGTGCCACCGGATGGGGCACACAAGAGACCCAGTACTTC
v_call: TRBV29-1; clone_size: .; j_call: TRBJ2-5; d_call: TRBD2; cdr3_aa: CSAWTAGVKETQYF; cdr3_nt: TGCAGCGCCTGGACTGCGGGAGTCAAAGAGACCCAGTACTTC
v_call: TRBV24-1; clone_size: once; j_call: TRBJ2-5; d_call: .; cdr3_aa: CATSADSPQETQYF; cdr3_nt: TGTGCCACCAGTGCCGACAGCCCCCAAGAGACCCAGTACTTC
v_call: TRBV20-1; clone_size: .; j_call: TRBJ2-7; d_call: .; cdr3_aa: CSASPTFRGMGNEQYF; cdr3_nt: TGCAGTGCTAGTCCCACCTTCCGCGGGATGGGCAACGAGCAGTACTTC